A selection of T cell receptor beta chains follows, all from one sample in a study of graft-versus-host responses after intestinal transplantation. TCRdb's copy holds only in-frame clones and misses some; the assay was immunoSEQ multiplex PCR. The sample has 110,000 to 150,000 clones; around nine tenths are singletons. These receptors' antigens are unknown. The sequencing here drew on unstimulated CD4+ T cells sorted from spleen or lymph node cells, taken before intestinal transplant. These receptors all come from a human donor who received an intestinal transplant. Both conserved end residues are part of each CDR3. D genes are given only for firm matches. Some rows mark clone size as missing; the rest say once, few, many or name a class of expanded clone.

NA	TRBV19	NA	TRBJ2-5	CASSPGNRFGGQYF	TGTGCCAGTAGCCCCGGGAACCGGTTTGGAGGCCAGTACTTC
NA	TRBV9	TRBD2	TRBJ2-1	CASSVEASGSDNEQFF	TGTGCCAGCAGCGTAGAGGCTAGCGGGAGTGACAATGAGCAGTTCTTC
NA	TRBV27	NA	TRBJ2-5	CASSFPKGGPRETQYF	TGTGCCAGCAGTTTCCCAAAGGGGGGGCCTAGGGAGACCCAGTACTTC
NA	TRBV7-2	NA	TRBJ1-2	CASSLANYGYTF	TGTGCCAGCAGCTTAGCTAACTATGGCTACACCTTC
NA	TRBV30	TRBD1	TRBJ2-7	CAWARDSSYEQYF	TGTGCCTGGGCTCGGGACAGCTCCTACGAGCAGTACTTC
NA	TRBV11-2	NA	TRBJ2-7	CASNRIGETGHYEQYF	TGTGCCAGCAACCGGATAGGCGAGACAGGTCACTACGAGCAGTACTTC
NA	TRBV29-1	NA	TRBJ2-3	CSALFHADTQYF	TGCAGCGCCCTTTTCCACGCAGATACGCAGTATTTT
NA	TRBV28	NA	TRBJ2-7	CASSFRYEQYF	TGTGCCAGCAGTTTTCGGTACGAGCAGTACTTC
NA	TRBV6-1	NA	TRBJ1-2	CASSVNNRDRNYGYTF	TGTGCCAGCAGTGTAAACAACAGGGACCGGAACTATGGCTACACCTTC
once	TRBV29-1	NA	TRBJ1-5	CSVLTGSGNQPQHF	TGCAGCGTCCTCACAGGGAGCGGCAATCAGCCCCAGCATTTT
NA	TRBV30	NA	TRBJ2-5	CAWSVKGVKETQYF	TGTGCCTGGAGTGTAAAGGGGGTTAAGGAGACCCAGTACTTC
NA	TRBV7-2	NA	TRBJ2-1	CASSRGTNNEQFF	TGTGCCAGCAGCCGAGGGACGAACAATGAGCAGTTCTTC
NA	TRBV2	NA	TRBJ2-7	CASSGEGPYEQYF	TGTGCCAGCAGTGGGGAAGGGCCCTACGAGCAGTACTTC
NA	TRBV4-1	NA	TRBJ2-1	CASSQWGVNEQFF	TGCGCCAGCAGCCAATGGGGTGTCAATGAGCAGTTCTTC
NA	TRBV7-2	NA	TRBJ1-1	CASSLGQTNTEAFF	TGTGCCAGCAGCTTAGGGCAGACGAACACTGAAGCTTTCTTT
NA	TRBV7-2	NA	TRBJ2-1	CASSAGGSYYNEQFF	TGTGCCAGCAGCGCGGGCGGATCTTATTACAATGAGCAGTTCTTC
NA	TRBV18	NA	TRBJ2-7	CASSPRRGRNYEQYF	TGTGCCAGCTCACCAAGGCGGGGGCGCAACTACGAGCAGTACTTC
NA	TRBV5-1	TRBD1	TRBJ2-7	CASSTRTGYYEQYF	TGCGCCAGCAGCACGAGGACAGGATACTACGAGCAGTACTTC
once	TRBV11-3	NA	TRBJ2-1	CASSLGGSVNNEQFF	TGTGCCAGCAGCTTAGGAGGGTCTGTTAACAATGAGCAGTTCTTC
NA	TRBV11-3	TRBD2	TRBJ2-1	CASSSPGLVGYNEQFF	TGTGCCAGCAGCTCTCCGGGACTAGTGGGATACAATGAGCAGTTCTTC
NA	TRBV15	NA	TRBJ2-4	CATSRGGELAKNIQYF	TGTGCCACCAGCAGAGGGGGAGAACTAGCCAAAAACATTCAGTACTTC
NA	TRBV5-1	NA	TRBJ2-7	CASTKSTGEQYF	TGCGCCAGCACAAAGAGTACGGGTGAGCAGTACTTC
once	TRBV7-8	NA	TRBJ2-1	CASSLERGAYNEQFF	TGTGCCAGCAGCTTAGAAAGGGGGGCCTACAATGAGCAGTTCTTC
NA	TRBV7-2	NA	TRBJ2-7	CASSFGGSSYEQYF	TGTGCCAGCAGCTTTGGAGGGTCCTCCTACGAGCAGTACTTC
NA	TRBV4-1	NA	TRBJ2-7	CASSQVLGLTYEQYF	TGCGCCAGCAGCCAAGTCCTTGGATTAACCTACGAGCAGTACTTC
NA	TRBV5-1	NA	TRBJ1-4	CASSDQPGRAATNEKLFF	TGCGCCAGCAGCGATCAACCGGGACGGGCAGCAACTAATGAAAAACTGTTTTTT
NA	TRBV5-4	TRBD1	TRBJ1-4	CASSLQGRGEKLFF	TGTGCCAGCAGCTTACAGGGGAGAGGTGAAAAACTGTTTTTT
NA	TRBV5-1	TRBD2	TRBJ2-2	CASSSIGTGLGLAGEVTGELFF	TGCGCCAGCAGCTCGATAGGGACAGGGCTGGGACTAGCGGGAGAAGTGACCGGGGAGCTGTTTTTT
NA	TRBV20-1	NA	TRBJ2-3	CSRRGWDTQYF	TGCAGCCGAAGGGGTTGGGATACGCAGTATTTT
NA	TRBV7-9	TRBD1	TRBJ1-1	CASSGDRDTEAFF	TGTGCCAGCAGCGGAGACAGGGACACTGAAGCTTTCTTT
NA	TRBV5-1	NA	TRBJ1-2	CASSLVTNYGYTF	TGCGCCAGCAGCTTGGTAACCAATTATGGCTACACCTTC
NA	TRBV11-1	NA	TRBJ2-7	CASSLRSGGLSYEQYF	TGTGCCAGCAGCTTACGCTCCGGGGGTTTATCCTACGAGCAGTACTTC
NA	TRBV6-1	TRBD1	TRBJ2-7	CASSELPGQRTYEQYF	TGTGCCAGCAGTGAATTACCGGGACAGAGGACCTACGAGCAGTACTTC
NA	TRBV28	NA	TRBJ2-1	CASTPRQVGYNEQFF	TGTGCCAGCACTCCTAGACAGGTCGGATACAATGAGCAGTTCTTC
NA	TRBV7-3	TRBD2	TRBJ2-1	CASSLTAGDFNEQFF	TGTGCCAGCAGCTTAACAGCGGGAGATTTTAATGAGCAGTTCTTC
once	TRBV29-1	NA	TRBJ2-5	CSVGEGGGETQYF	TGCAGCGTTGGAGAGGGAGGTGGTGAGACCCAGTACTTC
NA	TRBV25-1	TRBD2	TRBJ2-3	CASSAGLADTQYF	TGTGCCAGCAGTGCCGGACTAGCGGATACGCAGTATTTT
NA	TRBV18	NA	TRBJ1-5	CASSPPIANQPQHF	TGTGCCAGCTCACCACCTATAGCAAATCAGCCCCAGCATTTT
NA	TRBV12-5	NA	TRBJ1-1	CASATPDRMNTEAFF	TGTGCTAGTGCCACCCCGGACAGAATGAACACTGAAGCTTTCTTT
NA	TRBV29-1	TRBD1	TRBJ1-1	CSVVLDRGPGQAFF	TGCAGCGTCGTTTTGGACAGGGGCCCAGGGCAGGCTTTCTTT
NA	TRBV19	NA	TRBJ1-2	CASSNRSLHGYTF	TGTGCCAGTAGTAACAGGAGTCTCCATGGCTACACCTTC
NA	TRBV9	TRBD2	TRBJ2-7	CASSARLAGGQGEQYF	TGTGCCAGCAGCGCCCGACTAGCGGGAGGACAGGGCGAGCAGTACTTC
NA	TRBV6-5	NA	TRBJ2-7	CASSYSSRGYEQYF	TGTGCCAGCAGTTACAGTAGCCGGGGCTACGAGCAGTACTTC
NA	TRBV7-8	NA	TRBJ1-3	CASSLAELQGNTIYF	TGTGCCAGCAGCTTAGCCGAATTACAGGGAAACACCATATATTTT
NA	TRBV10-1	NA	TRBJ2-5	CASSRSREQETQYF	TGCGCCAGCAGTCGGTCACGGGAGCAAGAGACCCAGTACTTC
NA	TRBV6-9	NA	TRBJ1-4	CASSYHRDGLTNEKLFF	TGTGCCAGCAGTTATCACCGGGACGGCCTGACTAATGAAAAACTGTTTTTT